This record looks at one T cell receptor beta chain sequence and its context. The antigen remains unidentified. A read error may explain this, as a much larger clone is one base away. Molecular barcoded adaptors covering alpha/delta and beta/gamma chains were used on roughly 400 ng RNA. MiXCR, applied by TCRdb to the reads, yields one record per CDR3 protein. The sample yields over 50,000 distinct CDR3 sequences, around 21% seen once. This sample is part of a study of read filtering for tumor transcriptome and immune sequencing. CDR1 MNHNY and CDR2 SVGAGI come from the germline V gene (reference sequence). V gave up 2 bases and J gave up 7 bases; unmatched junction bases: 9. This CDR3 is built from 16 residues. Study-wide results and caveats: This fraction held mixed bone marrow immune cells after CD138-negative sorting. Even smaller IR-seq throughput identified most shared clonotypes.

Every patient had bone marrow sampled while the disease was active. The chain uses TRBV6-6 and TRBJ2-1, with 9 bases that match TRBD2. The sample consisted of a population of CD138-negative cells sorted from bone marrow. This receptor was taken from a donor aged 40 or older with multiple myeloma. For the CDR3, the DNA is TGTGCCAGCAGTTACCCGATTAGCGGGAGTTTTAATGAGCAGTTCTTC. Amino acid sequence: CASSYPISGSFNEQFF.